These 16 T cell receptor beta chains originate from one sample sequenced in a study of long-term antiretroviral therapy in people with HIV. With survey level as its setting, the immunoSEQ assay was v3.0. Some clones are missing from TCRdb's copy, which holds only in-frame ones; the method was immunoSEQ multiplex PCR. The data contain 20,000 to 25,000 clones, roughly 85% of them singletons. Sample: unsorted PBMCs, taken 1.2 years after starting antiretroviral therapy. These TCRs come from a woman in her thirties or forties with HIV.

This sequence joins TRBV6-6 and TRBJ2-7; D is uncertain. CDR1 is MNHNY and CDR2 is SVGAGI in the germline V gene (reference sequence). The CDR3 length is 13 residues. The V end lost 2 bases, the J end lost 4 bases, and 9 bases lay between the germline ends. CDR3 loop: CASSYLGQYEQYF. The CDR3 DNA is TGTGCCAGCAGTTACCTCGGGCAGTACGAGCAGTACTTC.

This chain links TRBV2 with TRBJ2-3; no definite D call. The V end was cut by 4 bases, the J end by 6 bases, with 14 bases between. This CDR3 has 14 amino acids. Looked up from germline, CDR1 is SNHLY and CDR2 is FYNNEI. The CDR3 is CASSAQALRDTQYF. For the CDR3, the DNA is TGTGCCAGCAGTGCCCAGGCCCTTCGGGATACGCAGTATTTT.

This rearrangement joins TRBV4-1 to TRBJ1-1; D possibly corresponds to TRBD1 (5 bases). This CDR3 has 14 amino acids. Trimming removed 4 bases at V and 2 bases at J, with 11 bases between. The germline V gene has CDR1 MGHRA and CDR2 YSYEKL. CDR3 in DNA: TGCGCCAGCAGCCTGGGACCAGCTAACACTGAAGCTTTCTTT. Encoded protein: CASSLGPANTEAFF.

The CDR3: CASGGKTYEQYF. The CDR3 DNA is TGTGCCAGCGGGGGCAAGACCTACGAGCAGTACTTC. This sequence joins TRBV7-9 and TRBJ2-7, with a tentative D call TRBD1 (6 bases). The CDR3 is 12 residues long. Per germline, CDR1 SEHNR and CDR2 FQNEAQ (reference sequence). The germline V and J ends were trimmed by 8 bases and 2 bases, with 10 bases remaining between them.

The chain joins TRBV19 to TRBJ1-1; 9 bases match TRBD1. There are 13 residues in the CDR3. Germline trimming cut 7 bases from V and 4 bases from J; bases unmatched to any gene: 4. Germline V gives CDR1 LNHDA, CDR2 SQIVND (reference sequence). The CDR3 DNA reads as TGTGCCAGTACCGGGACAGGGATCACTGAAGCTTTCTTT. It encodes CASTGTGITEAFF.

The genes are TRBV25-1 and TRBJ2-1, with D possibly TRBD2 on 6 matching bases. Trimming took 4 bases from V and 8 from J, leaving 12 bases between them. There are 13 residues in the CDR3. The germline gives CDR1 MGHDK, CDR2 SYGVNS. CDR3 nucleotide sequence: TGTGCCAGCAGTGCCCCGTGGGGGGATGAGCAGTTCTTC. This codes for CASSAPWGDEQFF.

The CDR3 DNA is TGTGCCACCCGACGCCAGGGGGCAAACACCGGGGAGCTGTTTTTT. As protein: CATRRQGANTGELFF. V usage is TRBV6-5 and J usage is TRBJ2-2; TRBD1 matches at 8 bases. The CDR3 spans 15 residues. Trimming took 10 bases from V and 2 from J; bases not matched to a gene: 9. Germline CDR1 and CDR2: MNHEY and SVGAGI.

CDR3 sequence: CASSLAGTSAYNEQFF. In nucleotides, the CDR3 is TGTGCCAGCTCACTGGCCGGGACTAGTGCCTACAATGAGCAGTTCTTC. The rearrangement links TRBV18 to TRBJ2-1; 8 bases map to TRBD2. This CDR3 is built from 16 residues. CDR1 and CDR2 (germline): KGHSH, LQKENI. V gave up 4 bases and J gave up 2 bases; unmatched junction bases: 7. Variable domain in full (rest from reference TRBV18 and TRBJ2-1): NAGVMQNPRHLVRRRGQEARLRCSPMKGHSHVYWYRQLPEEGLKFMVYLQKENIIDESGMPKERFSAEFPKEGPSILRIQQVVRGDSAAYFCASSLAGTSAYNEQFFGPGTRLTVL.

V gene TRBV15 combines with J gene TRBJ2-2; 8 bases fit TRBD1. V was pared by 5 bases and J by 5 bases, with 1 base of the junction left unmatched. Per the germline V gene, CDR1 is LNHNV and CDR2 is YYDKDF (reference sequence). The CDR3 sequence is 13 residues long. In DNA form, the CDR3 reads TGTGCCACCAGCCGGACAGGGACCGGGGAGCTGTTTTTT. It is translated as CATSRTGTGELFF.

This clone was counted a few times. The V and J genes are TRBV29-1 and TRBJ2-2, with 7 bases fitting TRBD2. The CDR3 contains 14 residues. Looked up from germline, CDR1 is SQVTM and CDR2 is ANQGSEA. V trimming: 5 bases; J trimming: 4 bases; junction bases outside the gene matches: 7. The chain's CDR3 is CSVRWTRSTGELFF. In DNA form, the CDR3 reads TGCAGCGTTAGGTGGACTAGATCCACCGGGGAGCTGTTTTTT.

This rearrangement joins TRBV6-1 to TRBJ1-5; 7 positions match TRBD1. The length of the CDR3 is 14 residues. V dropped 6 bases and J dropped 7; count of bases not matched to a gene: 9. Germline V gives CDR1 MNHNS, CDR2 SASEGT. The CDR3 is CASSIDRVGQPQHF. The CDR3 region has the DNA TGTGCCAGCAGCATAGACAGGGTGGGGCAGCCCCAGCATTTT.

The rearrangement uses TRBV29-1 and TRBJ2-1; 16 nucleotides line up with TRBD2. V gave up 3 bases and J gave up 3 bases; unmatched junction bases: 11. This CDR3 has 19 residues. Germline CDR1 SQVTM, CDR2 ANQGSEA. CDR3 sequence (DNA): TGCAGCGTTGATGTCACCGGGACTAGCGGGAGGGCCGTCTACAATGAGCAGTTCTTC. Protein product: CSVDVTGTSGRAVYNEQFF.

This chain links TRBV19 with TRBJ2-7, with TRBD1 matching over 7 bases. Trimming cost V 5 bases and J 2 bases; bases outside gene matches: 9. The germline V gene encodes CDR1 LNHDA and CDR2 SQIVND (reference sequence). There are 15 residues in the CDR3. The CDR3 reads CASSLGDSVTYEQYF. CDR3 DNA: TGTGCCAGTAGTCTTGGGGACAGCGTCACCTACGAGCAGTACTTC.

J is TRBJ2-3 and V is TRBV6-1, with TRBD1 matching 10 bases. V shed 11 bases and J 0 bases; nucleotides not matched to a gene: 5. This CDR3 has 14 amino acids. Germline-derived CDR1 and CDR2 are MNHNS and SASEGT. CDR3: CAGGQGLSTDTQYF. CDR3 DNA: TGTGCCGGGGGACAGGGGCTAAGCACAGATACGCAGTATTTT.

V is TRBV5-6 and J is TRBJ1-2; D might be TRBD1 (5 bases). Trimming left V 4 bases short and J 6 bases short, with 13 bases between. This CDR3 spans 13 amino acids. Per germline, CDR1 SGHDT and CDR2 YYEEEE. DNA for the CDR3: TGTGCCAGCAGCGAAGGGACTCGGGATGGCTACACCTTC. Encoded protein: CASSEGTRDGYTF. Variable domain in full (rest from reference TRBV5-6 and TRBJ1-2): DAGVTQSPTHLIKTRGQQVTLRCSPKSGHDTVSWYQQALGQGPQFIFQYYEEEERQRGNFPDRFSGHQFPNYSSELNVNALLLGDSALYLCASSEGTRDGYTFGSGTRLTVV.

This chain uses TRBV30 with TRBJ2-1; possibly TRBD1 for D (8 bases). CDR3 length: 14 residues. The V gene lost 5 bases and the J gene lost 6 bases, with 17 bases spanning the gap. Germline V gene data show CDR1 as GTSNPN and CDR2 as SVGIG (reference sequence). This chain's CDR3 is CAWALTGEGNEQFF. As DNA, the CDR3 is TGTGCCTGGGCTCTGACAGGGGAGGGCAATGAGCAGTTCTTC. Based on the CDR3 plus reference TRBV30 and TRBJ2-1, the full variable domain is SQTIHQWPATLVQPVGSPLSLECTVEGTSNPNLYWYRQAAGRGLQLLFYSVGIGQISSEVPQNLSASRPQDRQFILSSKKLLLSDSGFYLCAWALTGEGNEQFFGPGTRLTVL.